One TCR beta chain is described in this entry. Antigen: not known. Germline assignment: CDR1 MNHEY and CDR2 SMNVEV (reference sequence). The CDR3 runs to 14 residues. After removal of 6 bases from V and 4 bases from J, the junction contained 4 bases not matched to a gene. This sample stems from a study of cytomegalovirus exposure and HLA in healthy donors. Study as a whole: The platform used for the roughly 120 validation repertoires matched that of the roughly 670 first-cohort repertoires, a later analysis reported. Findings and caveats of the study: Specificity of three CMV-associated chains for CMV antigens was verified in vitro.

The donors were members of the roughly 130-subject validation cohort (separate from the 666-subject first cohort). Clones were sequenced by immunoSEQ multiplex PCR, and TCRdb holds only the in-frame ones, with some missing. The sample lists 250,000 to 350,000 clones, just over 85% seen once, with over 0.8% in the top ten. The sequencing sample was made of PBMCs. The sequence came from a woman in her late teens or twenties in good health and CMV-seronegative. The chain combines TRBV27 with TRBJ2-3; TRBD1 agrees at 10 bases. Written as DNA, the CDR3 is TGTGCCAGCAGACCCGGGACAGGGGCAGATACGCAGTATTTT. This codes for CASRPGTGADTQYF.